The sequence of this T cell receptor (beta chain) was determined in a study of HIV-infected children after antiretroviral therapy interruption. Study conclusions and caveats: Naive CD4+ Gini coefficient rose by interruption end, suggesting clonal expansion.

The CDR3 covers 14 residues. Germline CDR1 and CDR2: MNHNS and SASEGT. Trimming stripped 9 bases from V and 1 base from J, with 10 bases between. This clonotype was seen only a few times. Antigen unknown. Treatment noted: PENTA 11 planned treatment interruption arm or continuous ART arm. A 3' RACE protocol on RNA, with unique molecular identifiers, produced the TCR library. MiXCR was run by TCRdb on the 3' RACE reads, yielding one entry per CDR3 protein. The sample has about 89,000 distinct CDR3 sequences, less than 7% seen once; the top ten hold about 1.1%. The specimen was CD45RA+ CD4+ T cells from PBMCs, pooled from several time points, collected from a donor given antiretroviral therapy, either interrupted or continuous. Indicated subset: naive CD4+ CD45RA+ CD45RO- T cells. The receptor's source is a pool of human donors with HIV. The chain uses TRBV6-1 and TRBJ2-6, with D unresolved. CDR3 DNA: TGTGCCAGTGTAGGGTTTTCTGGGGCCAACGTCCTGACTTTC. It specifies CASVGFSGANVLTF.